This entry concerns a single T cell receptor beta chain. Its recognized antigen is unknown. Per-base quality was not reported, and no clone a single base away is much larger than it. The data originate from a study of T-cell reconstitution after alpha-beta-depleted transplantation in children (dated by TCRdb to about 2016). Context from the whole study: T-cell immune reconstitution after TCRalphabeta/CD19-depleted allogeneic hematopoietic cell transplantation in children was quantitatively tracked in the study by means of TCR repertoire profiling.

Libraries came from PCR. Sequencing relied on an Illumina HiSeq 2500. To normalize quantification of the TCRbeta repertoire, the TCR libraries were built with molecular barcoding that relied on unique molecular identifiers. The public reads were reprocessed in TCRdb via fastp at Q25 and MiXCR, keeping in-frame beta chains. Each entry is one CDR3 protein sequence, shown with its most common DNA and genes. The sample table records approximately 98,000 distinct CDR3 sequences; approximately 6.9% of these occur just once. The ten largest clonotypes hold around 23% of the sample. Beyond this particular receptor, the publication reports: Hyperexpanded clone frequencies declined over subsequent months; after one year, T-cell counts and TCRbeta diversity were mostly attributed to newly produced T cells. Apparently early alphabetaT-cell count recovery about two months after transplant reportedly relied on only several hundred rapidly expanded clones derived from non-depleted graft cells. In some patients, the high TCRbeta diversity seen at day 60 was put down to recipient T cells and intrathymic progenitors that had survived conditioning.

According to the study, the label for this sample's treatment or condition signals: allogeneic hematopoietic cell transplantation with graft depleted of TCRalphabeta T cells and CD19 B cells. TCRalphabeta/CD19-depleted allogeneic hematopoietic cell grafts were given to the transplant recipients, all of whom were children. V is trimmed back by 4 bases and J by 5 bases, and the junction contains 7 bases that no gene match accounts for. CDR1 LNHDA and CDR2 SQIVND are derived from the germline V gene (reference sequence). From its cysteine to its phenylalanine, the CDR3 spans 15 amino acids. CDR3 DNA is the only sequence kept; it has 45 bases, read in frame from the first base.

This TCR was sampled from a male patient between 2 and 10 years old who had a stem cell transplant for acute lymphoblastic leukemia, so the T cells may come from the graft donor. The chain joins TRBV19 to TRBJ2-3; TRBD1 aligns with 9 central bases. This specimen was PBMCs, mostly from graft donor cells, taken 360 days after TCRalphabeta/CD19-depleted stem cell transplant. The nucleotides read TGTGCCAGTAGTACGCCGGGACAGGGATTAGATACGCAGTATTTT. The translation is CASSTPGQGLDTQYF.